The 32 T cell receptor beta chains in this list originate from one sample, sequenced in a study of identical twins. MiXCR was run by TCRdb on the 5' RACE reads, yielding one entry per CDR3 protein. The data show under 450,000 distinct CDR3 sequences, with approximately 18% seen just once and 9.5% to 15% held by the top ten. The material sequenced was naive T cells sorted from blood. All receptors come from a man aged 45-65 years in good health.

The V gene is TRBV18, the J gene TRBJ2-7, with D possibly being TRBD1 (5 bases). This CDR3 spans 14 amino acids. The V gene's germline CDR1 is KGHSH and CDR2 LQKENI. Trimming took off 10 bases at V and 3 bases at J, with 19 bases between the two ends. The CDR3 DNA follows: TGTGCCACCACACCCGAGGCTAGGGGCTACGAGCAGTACTTC. It codes for CATTPEARGYEQYF.

At least ten counts were recorded for this clonotype. V and J are TRBV4-3 and TRBJ1-2, with 8 positions matching TRBD1. The J segment lost 4 bases and the V segment lost 0 bases, leaving 13 bases of the junction unmatched. The CDR3 is 18 amino acids. CDR1 is LGHNA, CDR2 YSLEER, per germline. CDR3 protein: CASSQDHSRGRGLYGYTF. As DNA, the CDR3 is TGCGCCAGCAGCCAAGATCACTCCAGGGGGCGAGGTCTCTATGGCTACACCTTC.

This clonotype was found a few times. The chain has TRBV10-3 and TRBJ2-3; D is ambiguous. CDR1 ENHRY and CDR2 SYGVKD come from the germline V gene. V lost 3 bases and J lost 7, with 17 bases in between. The CDR3 sequence is 15 residues long. The CDR3 DNA follows: TGTGCCATCAGTGAATCCCTGTCCGGTGGGAATACGCAGTATTTT. Translation: CAISESLSGGNTQYF.

This chain uses TRBV6-5 with TRBJ2-5; perhaps D is TRBD1 or TRBD2 (7 bases each). V was pared by 4 bases and J by 0 bases, with 15 bases between. This CDR3 is built from 16 residues. CDR1 is MNHEY, CDR2 SVGAGI, per germline. Here the CDR3 DNA reads TGTGCCAGCAGTTCCTACAGGGGAGGGTACCAAGAGACCCAGTACTTC. This translates into CASSSYRGGYQETQYF.

The V and J genes are TRBV7-2 and TRBJ2-2, with 7 bases that match TRBD1. Trimming took 5 bases from V and 5 from J; bases not matched to a gene: 5. The CDR3 consists of 14 residues. Germline CDR1 is SGHTA and CDR2 is FQGNSA. This chain's CDR3 is CASSLKQGTGELFF. The CDR3 DNA follows: TGTGCCAGCAGCCTCAAACAGGGGACCGGGGAGCTGTTTTTT.

The table lists this clonotype with many counts. This chain uses TRBV20-1 with TRBJ2-5; D might be TRBD1 or TRBD2, each matching 5 bases. Looked up from germline, CDR1 is DFQATT and CDR2 is SNEGSKA (reference sequence). Trimming removed 5 bases at V and 4 bases at J, with 20 bases between. This CDR3 is built from 15 residues. This CDR3 is CSAPRPGRTLETQYF. The CDR3 nucleotides read TGCAGTGCTCCCAGGCCGGGACGAACCTTAGAGACCCAGTACTTC.

This clonotype has more than one count but fewer than ten. The chain couples TRBV10-3 to TRBJ2-3, with 9 bases that match TRBD2. The CDR3 totals 19 residues. J was trimmed by 0 bases and V by 2 bases; bases with no gene match: 12. CDR1 is ENHRY and CDR2 is SYGVKD in the germline V gene. The CDR3 reads CAISETWDASGASTDTQYF. The CDR3 DNA follows: TGTGCCATCAGTGAGACTTGGGATGCTAGCGGGGCTAGCACAGATACGCAGTATTTT.

This clonotype was observed a handful of times. The CDR3 nucleotides read TGTGCCAGCAGCAATCATCCCTACGAGCAGTACTTC. It is translated as CASSNHPYEQYF. V and J are TRBV28 and TRBJ2-7, with D unresolved. The germline CDR1 and CDR2 sequences are MDHEN and SYDVKM. With 6 bases removed from V and 2 bases from J, the gap between germline ends came to 8 bases. This CDR3 spans 12 amino acids.

This clonotype was recorded a few times. The gene calls are TRBV5-1 and TRBJ2-3; a possible D gene is TRBD2 (5 bases). Per germline, CDR1 SGHRS and CDR2 YFSETQ. Trimming left V 7 bases short and J 6 bases short, with 18 bases between. The CDR3 runs 14 residues. Here the CDR3 DNA reads TGCGCCAGCTCTTCGGGATTAGAGTCGGATACGCAGTATTTT. Translated: CASSSGLESDTQYF.

In its sample, this clonotype was seen many times. This chain links TRBV28 with TRBJ2-3; D gene unclear. Germline CDR1 and CDR2: MDHEN and SYDVKM. The CDR3 sequence is 16 residues long. V lost 2 bases and J 0 bases, leaving 12 bases between the germline ends. The CDR3: CASSLQGNPSTDTQYF. The DNA for the CDR3 is TGTGCCAGCAGTTTACAAGGTAACCCAAGCACAGATACGCAGTATTTT.

At least ten counts were recorded for this clonotype. V usage is TRBV10-3 and J usage is TRBJ1-1; D call uncertain. Germline values: CDR1 ENHRY, CDR2 SYGVKD. The V end was cut by 4 bases, the J end by 4 bases, with 4 bases between. The CDR3 totals 11 residues. CDR3 amino acids: CAISASTEAFF. The CDR3, as DNA: TGTGCCATCAGTGCGAGCACTGAAGCTTTCTTT.

The V call is TRBV12-3 or TRBV12-4, the J call TRBJ2-4, with TRBD1 matching 9 bases. V lost 5 bases, J lost 12 bases, and 8 bases stayed unmatched. The CDR3 covers 13 residues. The CDR3 DNA is TGTGCCAGCAGTCGGGACAGGGCTTCAGCTCAGTACTTC. Translation gives CASSRDRASAQYF.

The chain combines TRBV6-2 or TRBV6-3 with TRBJ2-1, with 9 bases identical to TRBD2. The V gene end was trimmed by 0 bases and the J gene end by 5 bases; junction bases not matched to a gene: 5. Germline CDR1 reads MNHEY; CDR2 reads SVGEGT. The CDR3 contains 16 residues. The CDR3 reads CASSYSRTSANNEQFF. CDR3 coding DNA: TGTGCCAGCAGTTACTCTCGGACTAGCGCCAACAATGAGCAGTTCTTC.

This clonotype was seen at least ten times. V is TRBV4-2 and J is TRBJ2-5; TRBD2 agrees at 9 bases. Germline V CDR1 and CDR2: LGHNA, YNFKEQ. Trimming removed 1 base from V and 4 bases from J; junction bases left unmatched: 7. The CDR3 sequence is 16 residues long. CDR3 nucleotides: TGTGCCAGCAGCCAAGGTAGCGGGAGTATGGTAGAGACCCAGTACTTC. This translates into CASSQGSGSMVETQYF.

The genes are TRBV18 and TRBJ2-1; 7 bases match TRBD1. Trimming took 4 bases from V and 2 from J; bases not matched to a gene: 8. CDR1 is KGHSH and CDR2 is LQKENI in the germline V gene. The CDR3 sequence is 16 residues long. The CDR3 protein is CASSQRVTGTYNEQFF. In DNA form, the CDR3 reads TGTGCCAGCTCACAACGTGTGACAGGGACCTACAATGAGCAGTTCTTC.

This clonotype was seen at least ten times. This CDR3 is CASSLGQGGGYEQYF. CDR3 nucleotides: TGTGCCAGCAGCTTAGGACAGGGTGGGGGATACGAGCAGTACTTC. The chain uses TRBV13 and TRBJ2-7; the D gene is possibly TRBD1 (6 bases). Trimming took off 0 bases at V and 4 bases at J, with 13 bases between the two ends. The CDR3 runs to 15 residues. The germline V gene encodes CDR1 PRHDT and CDR2 FYEKMQ (reference sequence).

In the case of this clonotype: At one end the junction does not follow the germline gene, possibly because of a read error. V gene TRBV6-1 combines with J gene TRBJ1-1, with a possible D match to TRBD1 (5 bases). The CDR3 is 16 residues long. Germline CDR1 reads MNHNS; CDR2 reads SASEGT. Written as DNA, the CDR3 is TGTGCCTGCAGATCCACCTGGGGACCCAGGAACACTGAAGCTTTCTTT. Its protein is CACRSTWGPRNTEAFF.

To note about this clonotype: A much larger clone lies a single base off, so this may be a read error. The chain couples TRBV29-1 to TRBJ1-5, with D unresolved. This CDR3 is 13 amino acids long. The germline V and J ends were trimmed by 5 bases and 0 bases, with 8 bases remaining between them. Germline CDR1 and CDR2: SQVTM and ANQGSEA. Here the CDR3 reads CSVLENSNQPQHF. In DNA form, the CDR3 reads TGCAGCGTTTTAGAGAATAGCAATCAGCCCCAGCATTTT.

This clonotype was seen a handful of times. V usage is TRBV11-1 and J usage is TRBJ2-1, with TRBD1 matching 10 bases. CDR1 is SGHAT, CDR2 FQDESV, per germline (reference sequence). The ends lost 6 bases at V and 3 bases at J; junction bases unmatched: 17. CDR3 length: 19 residues. The CDR3, as DNA: TGTGCCAGCAGTAGTGCCGGGACAGGGGAACCCCGGGGCTACAATGAGCAGTTCTTC. Encoded protein: CASSSAGTGEPRGYNEQFF.

V usage is TRBV4-2 and J usage is TRBJ2-1; 7 nucleotides match TRBD1. CDR1 is LGHNA, CDR2 YNFKEQ, per germline. The trim removed 0 bases at V and 7 bases at J, leaving 9 bases unmatched. The CDR3 covers 16 residues. The CDR3 loop is CASSQDDRAGLNEQFF. The CDR3 nucleotides read TGTGCCAGCAGCCAAGACGACAGGGCAGGTTTGAATGAGCAGTTCTTC.

In regard to this clonotype: This could be a read error, since a much larger clone is one nucleotide away. Because the CDR3's place on the DNA is in doubt, the DNA is left out and the CDR3 is given as listed by TCRdb. The chain carries TRBV12-3 or TRBV12-4 and TRBJ2-7; the D call TRBD1 from the table was never checked on the DNA. The CDR3 comprises 14 residues, both ends counted. CDR3 sequence reads: CASSWGTGTYERYF.

The genes are TRBV20-1 and TRBJ2-7; 7 bases align to TRBD2. This CDR3 has 13 amino acids. Unmatched junction bases numbered 9, after V lost 5 bases and J lost 5 bases. Germline-derived CDR1 and CDR2 are DFQATT and SNEGSKA (reference sequence). The CDR3: CSASSGVRDEQYF. In DNA form, the CDR3 reads TGCAGTGCTTCGAGCGGGGTGAGAGACGAGCAGTACTTC.

This clonotype was counted ten times or more. V and J are TRBV5-1 and TRBJ2-1, with D hard to call. Germline-derived CDR1 and CDR2 are SGHRS and YFSETQ. Trimming shortened V by 0 bases and J by 3 bases, and 7 bases separated the two germline ends. CDR3 length: 14 residues. The chain's CDR3 is CASSLDRDYNEQFF. The CDR3 DNA is TGCGCCAGCAGCTTGGACCGAGACTACAATGAGCAGTTCTTC.

This clonotype came up many times. This chain connects TRBV20-1 to TRBJ2-3, with D maybe TRBD1 (6 bases). Trimming pared 6 bases from V and 1 base from J, leaving 17 bases between. CDR3 size: 15 residues. Per the germline V gene, CDR1 is DFQATT and CDR2 is SNEGSKA (reference sequence). This chain's CDR3 is CSAESGVVGTDTQYF. As DNA, the CDR3 is TGCAGTGCGGAATCAGGGGTGGTGGGCACAGATACGCAGTATTTT.

The J gene is TRBJ2-7, the V gene TRBV11-2; 7 bases match TRBD1. Germline loops: CDR1 SGHAT, CDR2 FQNNGV. The ends lost 2 bases at V and 1 base at J; junction bases unmatched: 14. This CDR3 is 18 amino acids long. The CDR3 DNA is TGTGCCAGCAGCTTAAACCTATTCCGGGACAGTTTTTCCTACGAGCAGTACTTC. Translating it yields CASSLNLFRDSFSYEQYF.

This clonotype was detected a few times. In DNA form, the CDR3 reads TGTGCCAGCAGGGGACTAGCGGGATCGAGCTCCTACAATGAGCAGTTCTTC. Translated, it gives CASRGLAGSSSYNEQFF. The chain employs TRBV28 and TRBJ2-1, with 13 bases fitting TRBD2. From germline, CDR1 is MDHEN and CDR2 SYDVKM. Germline trimming cut 6 bases from V and 0 bases from J; bases unmatched to any gene: 5. CDR3 size: 17 residues.

This clonotype has a handful of counts. The rearrangement uses TRBV5-5 and TRBJ1-2, with 8 bases aligning to TRBD1. Germline CDR1 and CDR2: SGHKS and YYEKEE (reference sequence). The J segment lost 5 bases and the V segment lost 2 bases, leaving 8 bases of the junction unmatched. The CDR3 is made up of 15 amino acids. The CDR3, as DNA: TGTGCCAGCAGCTTTCGACAGGGGACCGTTTATGGCTACACCTTC. Translation gives CASSFRQGTVYGYTF.

The V call is TRBV6-1, the J call TRBJ2-1; 8 bases fit TRBD2. CDR1 is MNHNS, CDR2 SASEGT, per germline. The CDR3 spans 15 residues. After removal of 6 bases from V and 4 bases from J, the junction contained 8 bases not matched to a gene. The CDR3 loop reads CASSPTRGGYNEQFF. CDR3 sequence (DNA): TGTGCCAGCAGCCCTACTCGCGGGGGGTACAATGAGCAGTTCTTC.

The J gene is TRBJ2-1, the V gene TRBV2; D perhaps matches TRBD2 (6 bases). The V and J ends lost 3 bases and 16 bases respectively, with 16 bases between them. CDR3 length equals 12 residues. CDR1 is SNHLY, CDR2 FYNNEI, per germline. The CDR3 reads CASSEVRRDVFF. The CDR3, as DNA: TGTGCCAGCAGTGAGGTACGGAGGGACGTCTTCTTC.

The V call is TRBV7-2, the J call TRBJ2-1; D perhaps matches TRBD2 (6 bases). This CDR3 comprises 15 residues. Germline CDR1 and CDR2: SGHTA and FQGNSA. The ends were cut back, 1 base at V and 7 bases at J, with 14 bases in the middle. The CDR3 DNA is TGTGCCAGCAGCTTAGATGCCATTGGGGGGAATGAGCAGTTCTTC. Amino acids: CASSLDAIGGNEQFF.

This clonotype was seen repeatedly, ten times or more. The J gene is TRBJ2-1, the V gene TRBV5-1, with a possible D match to TRBD2 (5 bases). V was shortened by 4 bases and J by 9 bases, with 14 bases between the two germline ends. CDR1 SGHRS and CDR2 YFSETQ come from the germline V gene. The length of the CDR3 is 13 residues. In DNA form, the CDR3 reads TGCGCCAGCAGCGAAATGGGGAGTAGTGAGCAGTTCTTC. Encoded protein: CASSEMGSSEQFF.

In its sample, this clonotype was seen many times. The chain recombines TRBV12-3 or TRBV12-4 with TRBJ2-3, with 12 nucleotides matching TRBD2. V lost 6 bases, J lost 2 bases, and 3 bases stayed unmatched. The CDR3 is 15 amino acids. CDR3 region: CASSPSGGDTDTQYF. The CDR3 nucleotides read TGTGCCAGCAGCCCTAGCGGGGGGGACACAGATACGCAGTATTTT.